The 2 T cell receptor beta chains reported below all come from one sample, sequenced in a study of cytomegalovirus exposure and HLA in healthy donors (dated 2017 in TCRdb). The library was built by means of the immunoSEQ multiplex PCR assay. A mixture of 60 forward primers for TCR Vbeta segments and 13 reverse primers for TCR Jbeta segments was used in the multiplex PCR. Imported from immuneACCESS, the table was reduced by TCRdb to in-frame sequences with V and J called. These copies leave out some clones; in studies compared against another copy, an unresolved V gene accounts for under half, and the cause of the remainder is not known. The sample table records about 130,000 clones; less than 85% of these occur just once. The ten largest clonotypes hold approximately 10% of the sample. Source material: PBMCs. All receptors derive from a man under 40 in good health and CMV-seropositive.

The V and J genes are TRBV6-1 and TRBJ1-1, with D unclear. This CDR3 contains 13 residues. Germline V lookup: CDR1 MNHNS, CDR2 SASEGT. Trimming took 4 bases from V and 1 from J, leaving 7 bases between them. The CDR3 loop reads CASSASRNTEAFF. CDR3 bases: TGTGCCAGCAGTGCTTCCAGGAACACTGAAGCTTTCTTT.

The chain combines TRBV10-2 with TRBJ1-6; 9 nucleotides agree with TRBD1. V dropped 8 bases and J dropped 7; count of bases not matched to a gene: 6. The length of the CDR3 is 14 residues. Germline V gene data show CDR1 as WSHSY and CDR2 as SAAADI. DNA for the CDR3: TGCGCCAGCGCGGACAGGGGAGACAATTCACCCCTCCACTTT. Translation gives CASADRGDNSPLHF.